The TCR beta chain under discussion was sequenced for a study of regulatory T cells in long-lasting Graves disease. The wider study: Antithyroid drugs had been taken by newly diagnosed Graves' patients for under 3 months.

Study findings and constraints: Small sample size may have lowered accuracy.

This clonotype was counted at least ten times. Its antigen is unidentified. The junction and the germline gene differ at one end; a read error may be behind it. Germline CDR1 MRHNA, CDR2 SNTAGT. The CDR3 consists of 15 residues. Documented time point: newly diagnosed GD, antithyroid drugs for less than 3 months. The TCR library was made from RNA extracted from PBMCs. Collection of peripheral blood (roughly 9 milliliters) was done using EDTA tubes. Assembly of TCR beta libraries relied on iRepertoire HTBI primers together with Arm-PCR of CDR3 regions. TCRdb used MiXCR to reprocess the multiplex PCR reads, holding one entry per CDR3 protein. The profile shows a few hundred thousand distinct CDR3 sequences, 12% of them singletons. The same sample was also used in a study of T cells in Graves' hyperthyroidism and ophthalmopathy.

The origin of this receptor is a woman between 18 and 29 years old with Graves disease. The chain employs TRBV6-4 and TRBJ1-1; D remains ambiguous. This specimen was peripheral blood mononuclear cells (PBMCs), taken at new diagnosis, from a patient treated with antithyroid drugs. The CDR3 spells CASSYSSNFRRMAFF. DNA for the CDR3: TGTGCCAGCAGTTACTCGAGTAATTTTAGGCGAATGGCTTTCTTT.